The 6 T cell receptor delta chains below all came from one sample that was sequenced in a study of Vδ1+ human thymocytes. These TCRs' antigens remain unknown. RNA was extracted from the cells and then reverse transcribed. CDR3 amplicons came from multiplex PCR with pooled V-gene forward and constant-region reverse primers. TCRdb reapplied CATT to the multiplex PCR reads. The sample lists 20,000 to 25,000 delta-chain clones, around 28% occurring once. Notes on the study in general: Thymic TRG and TRD repertoires appeared highly polyclonal.

Sequenced material: Vdelta1+ gamma-delta thymocytes from the thymus. Stated subset: FACS-sorted CD3+ TCRalphabeta- TCRVdelta1+ TCRVdelta2- thymocytes. The receptors shown here come from a boy in the first two years of life who had congenital heart surgery.

This clone is medium-sized within its sample. The chain carries TRDV1 and TRDJ1; a possible D gene is TRDD3 (6 bases). V gave up 1 base and J gave up 1 base, with 22 bases separating them. Germline V gives CDR1 TSWWSYY, CDR2 QGS. The CDR3 sequence is 19 residues long. CDR3 nucleotides: TGTGCTCTTGGGGAACCCCTGAAGCCGTACTGGGTTCTCACCGATAAACTCATCTTT. This codes for CALGEPLKPYWVLTDKLIF.

This rearrangement joins TRDV1 to TRDJ1, with 10 bases fitting TRDD3. The CDR3 totals 30 residues. Germline trimming cut 1 base from V and 1 base from J; bases unmatched to any gene: 45. Germline V gene lookup returns CDR1 TSWWSYY and CDR2 QGS. CDR3 loop: CALGEPFSIRHTPPPLKYWGMSWATDKLIF. The DNA for the CDR3 is TGTGCTCTTGGGGAACCCTTTTCTATTAGGCACACCCCACCACCGCTAAAATACTGGGGGATGTCGTGGGCCACCGATAAACTCATCTTT.

V and J are TRDV1 and TRDJ1; TRDD3 is a possible D gene (5 bases). The CDR3 is made up of 21 amino acids. Per germline, CDR1 TSWWSYY and CDR2 QGS. V lost 6 bases and J 2 bases, leaving 34 bases between the germline ends. CDR3 loop: CALGGKGDPGPACVRTDKLIF. DNA of the CDR3: TGTGCTCTTGGTGGCAAAGGGGACCCCGGCCCCGCGTGCGTAAGGACCGATAAACTCATCTTT.

By sample fraction, this clone is medium-sized (0.01 to 0.1%). The gene calls are TRDV1 and TRDJ1, with D hard to call. V lost 2 bases and J lost 1, with 20 bases in between. This CDR3 region has 18 residues. CDR1 and CDR2 from the germline V gene are TSWWSYY and QGS. The CDR3 nucleotides read TGTGCTCTTGGGGAAGAGTCGCGAGATCCGAGGGTCACCGATAAACTCATCTTT. Amino acid sequence: CALGEESRDPRVTDKLIF.

In the case of this clone: One end of the junction varies from germline; a read error may be responsible. The chain employs TRDV1 and TRDJ1; weak D call: TRDD3 (6 bases). Germline lookup yields CDR1 TSWWSYY and CDR2 QGS. The CDR3 is made up of 23 amino acids. The CDR3 sequence: CALGELRGGSRQLGVAFTEKLIF. CDR3 sequence (DNA): TGTGCTCTTGGGGAACTAAGAGGAGGCTCCCGCCAACTGGGTGTAGCGTTTACCGAAAAACTCATCTTT.

This clone was observed a few times. The V call is TRDV1, the J call TRDJ2; 11 bases match TRDD3. Per germline, CDR1 TSWWSYY and CDR2 QGS. The trim removed 0 bases at V and 6 bases at J, leaving 9 bases unmatched. The CDR3 loop spans 18 amino acids. CDR3 sequence: CALGELRAGGYQAAQLFF. The CDR3 nucleotides read TGTGCTCTTGGGGAACTAAGGGCTGGGGGATACCAGGCAGCACAACTCTTCTTT.